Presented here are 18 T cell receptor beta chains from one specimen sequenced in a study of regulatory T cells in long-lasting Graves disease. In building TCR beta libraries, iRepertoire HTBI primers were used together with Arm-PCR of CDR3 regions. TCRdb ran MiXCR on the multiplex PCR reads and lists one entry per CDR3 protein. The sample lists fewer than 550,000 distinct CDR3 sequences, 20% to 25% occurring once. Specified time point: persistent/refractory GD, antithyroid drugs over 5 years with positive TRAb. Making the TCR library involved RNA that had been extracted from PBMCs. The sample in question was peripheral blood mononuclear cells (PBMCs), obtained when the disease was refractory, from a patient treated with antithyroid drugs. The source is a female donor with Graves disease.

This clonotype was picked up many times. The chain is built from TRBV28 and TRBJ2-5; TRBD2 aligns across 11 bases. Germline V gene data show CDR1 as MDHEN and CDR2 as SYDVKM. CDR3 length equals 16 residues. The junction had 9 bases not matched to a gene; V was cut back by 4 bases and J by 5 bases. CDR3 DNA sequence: TGTGCCAGCAGTTCCAATAGCGGGAGGGCCGGGGAGACCCAGTACTTC. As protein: CASSSNSGRAGETQYF.

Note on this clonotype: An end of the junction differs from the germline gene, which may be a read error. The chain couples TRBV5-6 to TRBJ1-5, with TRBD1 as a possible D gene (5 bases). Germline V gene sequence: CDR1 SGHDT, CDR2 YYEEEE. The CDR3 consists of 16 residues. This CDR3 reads CTSSSRGEDSNQPQHF. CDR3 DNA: TGTACCAGCAGCTCGAGAGGGGAGGACAGCAATCAGCCCCAGCATTTT.

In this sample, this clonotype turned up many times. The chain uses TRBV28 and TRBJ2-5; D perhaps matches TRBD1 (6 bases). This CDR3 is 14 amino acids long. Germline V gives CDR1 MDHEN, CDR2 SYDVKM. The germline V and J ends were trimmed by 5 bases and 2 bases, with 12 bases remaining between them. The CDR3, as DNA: TGTGCCAGCAGTCCAGGGGATTTGCAAGAGACCCAGTACTTC. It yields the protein CASSPGDLQETQYF.

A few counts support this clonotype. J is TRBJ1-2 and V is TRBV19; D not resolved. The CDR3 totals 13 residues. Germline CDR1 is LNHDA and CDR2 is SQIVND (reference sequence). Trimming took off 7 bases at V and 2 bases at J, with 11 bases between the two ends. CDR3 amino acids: CASKNQDNYGYTF. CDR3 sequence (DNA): TGTGCCAGTAAGAATCAGGACAACTATGGCTACACCTTC.

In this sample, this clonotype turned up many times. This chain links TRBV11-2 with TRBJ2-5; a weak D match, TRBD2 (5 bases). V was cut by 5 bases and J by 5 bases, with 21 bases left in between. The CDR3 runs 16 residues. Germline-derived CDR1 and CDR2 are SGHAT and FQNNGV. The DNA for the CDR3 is TGTGCCAGCAGCCCCGAAATTACTAGGAGCCGGGAGACCCAGTACTTC. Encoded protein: CASSPEITRSRETQYF.

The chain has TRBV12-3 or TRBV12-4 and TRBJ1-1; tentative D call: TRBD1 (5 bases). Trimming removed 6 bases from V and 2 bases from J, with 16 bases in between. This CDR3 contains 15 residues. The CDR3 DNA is TGTGCCAGCAGCCCCGATGGAGGGGCTAACACTGAAGCTTTCTTT. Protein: CASSPDGGANTEAFF.

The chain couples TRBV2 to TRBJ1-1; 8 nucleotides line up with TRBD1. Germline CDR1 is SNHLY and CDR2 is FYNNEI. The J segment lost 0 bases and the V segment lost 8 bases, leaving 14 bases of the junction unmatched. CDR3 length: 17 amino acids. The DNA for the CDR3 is TGTGCCAGCCAAATGAGCTACAGGGGGTATTTGAACACTGAAGCTTTCTTT. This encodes CASQMSYRGYLNTEAFF.

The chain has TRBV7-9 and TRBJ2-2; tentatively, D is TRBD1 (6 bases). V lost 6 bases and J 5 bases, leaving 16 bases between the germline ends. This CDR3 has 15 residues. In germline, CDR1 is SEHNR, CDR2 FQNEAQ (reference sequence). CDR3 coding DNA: TGTGCCAGCAGACTAGACCAGGGGTGGACCGGGGAGCTGTTTTTT. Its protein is CASRLDQGWTGELFF.

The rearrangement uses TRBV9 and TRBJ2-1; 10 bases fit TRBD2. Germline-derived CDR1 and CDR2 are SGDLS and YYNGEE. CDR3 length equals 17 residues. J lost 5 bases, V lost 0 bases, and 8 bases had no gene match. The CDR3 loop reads CASSVAKASGSNNEQFF. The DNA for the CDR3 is TGTGCCAGCAGCGTAGCTAAGGCTAGCGGGAGTAACAATGAGCAGTTCTTC.

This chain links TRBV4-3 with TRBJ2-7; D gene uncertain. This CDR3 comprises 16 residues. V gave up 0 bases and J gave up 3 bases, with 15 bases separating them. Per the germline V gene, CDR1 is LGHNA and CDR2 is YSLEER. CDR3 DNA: TGCGCCAGCAGCCAAGATGACGGGCACAGCGTCTACGAGCAGTACTTC. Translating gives CASSQDDGHSVYEQYF.

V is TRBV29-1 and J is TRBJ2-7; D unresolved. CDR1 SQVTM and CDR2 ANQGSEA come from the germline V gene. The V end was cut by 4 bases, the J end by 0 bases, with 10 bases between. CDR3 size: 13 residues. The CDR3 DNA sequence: TGCAGCGTTGCCCGACTTCTCTCCTACGAGCAGTACTTC. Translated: CSVARLLSYEQYF.

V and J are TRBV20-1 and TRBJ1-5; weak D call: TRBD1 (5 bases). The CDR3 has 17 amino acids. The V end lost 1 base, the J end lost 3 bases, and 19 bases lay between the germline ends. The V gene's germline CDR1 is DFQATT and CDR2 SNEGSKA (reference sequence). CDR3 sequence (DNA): TGCAGTGCTAGAGGGGGCCCCTTAGGGCTTCTCAATCAGCCCCAGCATTTT. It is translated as CSARGGPLGLLNQPQHF.

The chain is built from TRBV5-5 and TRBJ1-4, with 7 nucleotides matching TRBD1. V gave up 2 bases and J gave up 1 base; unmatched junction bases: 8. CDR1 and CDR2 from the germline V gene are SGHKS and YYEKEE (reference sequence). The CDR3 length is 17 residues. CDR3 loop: CASSFRDRRLTNEKLFF. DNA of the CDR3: TGTGCCAGCAGCTTCCGGGACAGACGATTAACTAATGAAAAACTGTTTTTT.

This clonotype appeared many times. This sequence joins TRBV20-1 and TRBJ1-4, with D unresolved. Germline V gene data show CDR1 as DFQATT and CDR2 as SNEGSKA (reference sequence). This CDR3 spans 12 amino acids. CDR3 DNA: TGCAGCGGCTTAGGAATGGGGGAAAAACTGTTTTTT. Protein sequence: CSGLGMGEKLFF.

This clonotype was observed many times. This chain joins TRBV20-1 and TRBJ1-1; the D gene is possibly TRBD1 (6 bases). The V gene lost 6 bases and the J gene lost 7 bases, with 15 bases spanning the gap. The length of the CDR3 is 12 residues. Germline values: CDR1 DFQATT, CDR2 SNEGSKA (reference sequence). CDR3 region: CSAARGADEAFF. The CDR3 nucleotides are TGCAGTGCCGCGCGGGGGGCGGATGAAGCTTTCTTT.

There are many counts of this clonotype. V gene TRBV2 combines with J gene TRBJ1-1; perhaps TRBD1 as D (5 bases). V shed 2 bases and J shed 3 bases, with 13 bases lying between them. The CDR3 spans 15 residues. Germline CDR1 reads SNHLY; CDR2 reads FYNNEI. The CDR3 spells CASSELWGWDTEAFF. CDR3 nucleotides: TGTGCCAGCAGTGAACTATGGGGGTGGGACACTGAAGCTTTCTTT.

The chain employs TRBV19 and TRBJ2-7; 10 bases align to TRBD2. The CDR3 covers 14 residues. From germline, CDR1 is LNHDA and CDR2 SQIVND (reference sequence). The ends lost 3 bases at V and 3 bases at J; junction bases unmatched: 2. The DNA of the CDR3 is TGTGCCAGTAGTATTCGACTAGCGGGCTACGAGCAGTACTTC. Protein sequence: CASSIRLAGYEQYF.

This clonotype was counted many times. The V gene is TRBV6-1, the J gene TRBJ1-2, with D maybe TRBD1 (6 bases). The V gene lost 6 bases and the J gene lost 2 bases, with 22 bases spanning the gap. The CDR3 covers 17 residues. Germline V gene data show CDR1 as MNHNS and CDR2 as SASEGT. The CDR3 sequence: CASSGGWGPAHNYGYTF. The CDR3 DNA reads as TGTGCCAGCAGCGGGGGGTGGGGGCCGGCGCACAACTATGGCTACACCTTC.